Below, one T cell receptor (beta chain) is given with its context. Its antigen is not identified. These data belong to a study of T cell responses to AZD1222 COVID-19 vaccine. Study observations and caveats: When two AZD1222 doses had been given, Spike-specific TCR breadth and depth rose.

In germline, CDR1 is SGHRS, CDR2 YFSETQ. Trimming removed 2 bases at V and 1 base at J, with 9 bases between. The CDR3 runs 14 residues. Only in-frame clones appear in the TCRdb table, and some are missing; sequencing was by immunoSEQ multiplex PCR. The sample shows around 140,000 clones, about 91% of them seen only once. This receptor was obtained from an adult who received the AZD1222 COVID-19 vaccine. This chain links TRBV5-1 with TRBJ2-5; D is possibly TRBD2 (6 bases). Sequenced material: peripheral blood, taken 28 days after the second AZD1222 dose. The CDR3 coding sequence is TGCGCCAGCAGCTTTTCTAGCGCCCAAGAGACCCAGTACTTC. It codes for CASSFSSAQETQYF.